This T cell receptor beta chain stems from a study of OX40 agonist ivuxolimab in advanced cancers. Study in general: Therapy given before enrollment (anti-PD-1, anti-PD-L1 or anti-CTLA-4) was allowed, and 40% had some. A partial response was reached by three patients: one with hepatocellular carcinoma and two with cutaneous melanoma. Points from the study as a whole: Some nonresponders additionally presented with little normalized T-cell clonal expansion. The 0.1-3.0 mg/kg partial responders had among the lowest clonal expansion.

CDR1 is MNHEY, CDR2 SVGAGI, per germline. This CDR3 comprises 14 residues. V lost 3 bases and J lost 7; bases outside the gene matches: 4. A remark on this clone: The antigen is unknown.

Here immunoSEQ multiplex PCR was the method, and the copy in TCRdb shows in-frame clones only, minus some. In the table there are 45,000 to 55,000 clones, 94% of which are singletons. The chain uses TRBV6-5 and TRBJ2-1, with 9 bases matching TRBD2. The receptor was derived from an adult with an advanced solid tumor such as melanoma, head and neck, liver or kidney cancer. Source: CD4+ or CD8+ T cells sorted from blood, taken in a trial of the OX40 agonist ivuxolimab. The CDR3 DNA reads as TGTGCCAGCAGTTATAGCGGGAGAGGAAATGAGCAGTTCTTC. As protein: CASSYSGRGNEQFF.